Listed here is a single T cell receptor beta chain. The method was immunoSEQ multiplex PCR; TCRdb's version includes in-frame clones alone and lacks a portion of them. The sample lists 200,000 to 250,000 clones, around nine tenths seen once, with approximately 4.8% in the top ten. Individuals aged about 18 to 90 years were recruited from approximately 22 US areas. Cohorts were determined from participant-reported clinical history. Looked up from germline, CDR1 is KGHSH and CDR2 is LQKENI. The CDR3 spans 15 residues. The V and J ends lost 0 bases and 1 base, in that order; junction bases with no gene match: 2. The data are from a study of blood T cell repertoires in COVID-19. Study as a whole: The cDNA or gDNA used as material had been derived from T cells, B-cell-depleted T cells, or PBMCs.

The receptor was derived from a woman aged 25 to 39 who had been exposed to COVID-19. The chain recombines TRBV18 with TRBJ1-1; 7 bases align to TRBD1. The sequenced sample consisted of PBMCs or T cells enriched from blood (not recorded which). The CDR3 DNA reads TGTGCCAGCTCACCACCGAAGGGGGCGAACACTGAAGCTTTCTTT. It yields the protein CASSPPKGANTEAFF.